One and the same sample provided the 17 T cell receptor beta chains below, sequenced in a study of cytomegalovirus exposure and HLA in healthy donors. The PCR ran on 60 Vbeta and 13 Jbeta primers. Generated by immunoSEQ multiplex PCR, the TCRdb table keeps only in-frame clones and is missing some. The data contain about 82,000 clones, around 68% of them singletons. The sequencing sample was made of PBMCs. The receptors were gathered from a woman between 35 and 50 years old in good health and CMV-seropositive.

This chain connects TRBV18 to TRBJ2-1, with 15 positions matching TRBD2. This CDR3 spans 17 amino acids. J was trimmed by 4 bases and V by 0 bases; bases with no gene match: 1. In germline, CDR1 is KGHSH, CDR2 LQKENI. The CDR3 DNA reads TGTGCCAGCTCACCACCCGGGACTAGCGGGGGGTACAATGAGCAGTTCTTC. Translation gives CASSPPGTSGGYNEQFF.

The genes are TRBV4-3 and TRBJ1-2; TRBD1 matches 7 bases. The trim removed 4 bases at V and 13 bases at J, leaving 12 bases unmatched. The CDR3 contains 13 residues. Looked up from germline, CDR1 is LGHNA and CDR2 is YSLEER. The CDR3 DNA reads as TGCGCCAGCAGCCGGGAGACAGGGAGTATCTTCACCTTC. Translating it yields CASSRETGSIFTF.

This rearrangement joins TRBV27 to TRBJ1-1; D not certain. Germline CDR1 is MNHEY and CDR2 is SMNVEV (reference sequence). V was pared by 0 bases and J by 4 bases, with 9 bases between. This CDR3 contains 14 residues. The DNA for the CDR3 is TGTGCCAGCAGTTTATCGAGAATCGGCACTGAAGCTTTCTTT. Translation gives CASSLSRIGTEAFF.

V gene TRBV28 combines with J gene TRBJ1-2; weak D call: TRBD1 (5 bases). V lost 6 bases, J lost 2 bases, and 13 bases lay in between. Germline V lookup: CDR1 MDHEN, CDR2 SYDVKM. The CDR3 sequence is 14 residues long. The CDR3 bases are TGTGCCAGCAGCCCCGCCCCAGGGAACTATGGCTACACCTTC. It encodes CASSPAPGNYGYTF.

This rearrangement joins TRBV4-2 to TRBJ2-1; unclear D gene. Germline V gene lookup returns CDR1 LGHNA and CDR2 YNFKEQ. V was trimmed by 4 bases and J by 5 bases, leaving 15 bases between them. The CDR3 runs 15 residues. This CDR3 reads CASSPETHPDNEQFF. In nucleotides, the CDR3 is TGTGCCAGCAGCCCCGAGACTCACCCCGACAATGAGCAGTTCTTC.

The chain is built from TRBV5-6 and TRBJ2-7; D is possibly TRBD1 (6 bases). Germline V gene data show CDR1 as SGHDT and CDR2 as YYEEEE. The CDR3 runs 14 residues. Between the trimmed V and J ends, which lost 4 bases and 7 bases, there was a span of 18 bases. The CDR3 protein is CASSRTDRWEEQYF. The CDR3 DNA reads TGTGCCAGCAGCCGGACAGACCGGTGGGAGGAGCAGTACTTC.

This chain links TRBV5-1 with TRBJ1-3; D may be TRBD1 (6 bases). V was pared by 0 bases and J by 0 bases, with 10 bases between. The CDR3 is 16 residues long. In germline, CDR1 is SGHRS, CDR2 YFSETQ. Here the CDR3 DNA reads TGCGCCAGCAGCTTGGCCATGGGACACTCTGGAAACACCATATATTTT. Translated: CASSLAMGHSGNTIYF.

This clone was found a few times. V and J are TRBV4-3 and TRBJ2-7; 7 nucleotides match TRBD2. V dropped 2 bases and J dropped 1; count of bases not matched to a gene: 5. Germline V gene data show CDR1 as LGHNA and CDR2 as YSLEER. The length of the CDR3 is 15 residues. CDR3 amino acids: CASSQLAAGSYEQYF. Here the CDR3 DNA reads TGCGCCAGCAGCCAATTAGCAGCGGGGTCCTACGAGCAGTACTTC.

V usage is TRBV19 and J usage is TRBJ1-4; perhaps TRBD1 as D (5 bases). Trimming stripped 10 bases from V and 7 bases from J, with 10 bases between. This CDR3 is built from 11 residues. Germline V gene data show CDR1 as LNHDA and CDR2 as SQIVND (reference sequence). As DNA, the CDR3 is TGTGCCACCTTGGGGGGTGAAAAACTGTTTTTT. It yields the protein CATLGGEKLFF. Full variable domain (rest looked up from reference TRBV19 and TRBJ1-4): DGGITQSPKYLFRKEGQNVTLSCEQNLNHDAMYWYRQDPGQGLRLIYYSQIVNDFQKGDIAEGYSVSREKKESFPLTVTSAQKNPTAFYLCATLGGEKLFFGSGTQLSVL.

The gene calls are TRBV27 and TRBJ1-5; weak D call: TRBD1 (5 bases). The CDR3 spans 16 residues. In germline, CDR1 is MNHEY, CDR2 SMNVEV (reference sequence). V lost 3 bases to trimming and J lost 2 bases, with 14 bases between them. This chain's CDR3 is CASSFRQGKGNQPQHF. In DNA form, the CDR3 reads TGTGCCAGCAGTTTTCGGCAGGGCAAGGGCAATCAGCCCCAGCATTTT.

CDR3 nucleotides: TGTGCCAGCAGTGTCCGGGGACAGGGGTACGAGCAGTACTTC. Protein product: CASSVRGQGYEQYF. The chain recombines TRBV6-1 with TRBJ2-7; 10 nucleotides match TRBD1. The V gene's germline CDR1 is MNHNS and CDR2 SASEGT. V lost 4 bases and J lost 4; bases outside the gene matches: 4. CDR3 length equals 14 residues.

J is TRBJ1-1 and V is TRBV2; 9 nucleotides agree with TRBD1. CDR1 is SNHLY, CDR2 FYNNEI, per germline. The V and J ends lost 7 bases and 1 base, in that order; junction bases with no gene match: 13. The CDR3 sequence is 17 residues long. For the CDR3, the DNA is TGTGCCAGCATATTCCGGGACAGGGTGGTTTGGAACACTGAAGCTTTCTTT. It codes for CASIFRDRVVWNTEAFF.

V is TRBV6-5 and J is TRBJ2-1, with D possibly being TRBD2 (6 bases). There are 13 residues in the CDR3. Germline lookup yields CDR1 MNHEY and CDR2 SVGAGI. The V and J ends lost 0 bases and 9 bases respectively, with 9 bases between them. CDR3 coding DNA: TGTGCCAGCAGTTACTCGTTCGGGGGTGAGCAGTTCTTC. Residues: CASSYSFGGEQFF.

J is TRBJ2-3 and V is TRBV29-1; D remains ambiguous. Germline V gives CDR1 SQVTM, CDR2 ANQGSEA. The V end was cut by 2 bases, the J end by 1 base, with 7 bases between. The CDR3 has 13 residues. The CDR3 loop is CSVEIAGTDTQYF. For the CDR3, the DNA is TGCAGCGTTGAAATCGCAGGCACAGATACGCAGTATTTT.

This clone was found a few times. J is TRBJ2-2 and V is TRBV6-5; 11 bases match TRBD1. V lost 6 bases and J lost 6; bases outside the gene matches: 6. Germline values: CDR1 MNHEY, CDR2 SVGAGI. The CDR3 sequence is 15 residues long. DNA of the CDR3: TGTGCCAGCAGCCGCGGACAGGGGGCTTCCGGGGAGCTGTTTTTT. Translating it yields CASSRGQGASGELFF.

The chain combines TRBV5-1 with TRBJ2-5, with TRBD1 identical over 9 bases. This CDR3 is 12 amino acids long. CDR1 and CDR2 from the germline V gene are SGHRS and YFSETQ. J gave up 5 bases and V 7 bases, and 3 bases lay outside the gene matches. Here the CDR3 DNA reads TGCGCCAGCGGACAGGGGACGGAGACCCAGTACTTC. Encoded protein: CASGQGTETQYF.

The chain recombines TRBV27 with TRBJ1-1; no firm D call. CDR1 and CDR2 from the germline V gene are MNHEY and SMNVEV (reference sequence). Trimming shortened V by 3 bases and J by 4 bases, and 12 bases separated the two germline ends. The CDR3 sequence is 14 residues long. The CDR3 is CASSFGQVATEAFF. The CDR3 nucleotides are TGTGCCAGCAGTTTCGGTCAGGTGGCCACTGAAGCTTTCTTT.